The 22 T cell receptor beta chains listed next were all sequenced from one sample in a study of T cells in Graves' hyperthyroidism and ophthalmopathy. The TCR beta CDR3 regions underwent amplification using RNA transcripts as the source. Using the HTBI primer set, a first-round RT-PCR was run on the TCR CDR3. TCRdb processed the multiplex PCR reads anew with MiXCR; each CDR3 protein has one entry. The sample records fewer than 550,000 distinct CDR3 sequences, approximately 25% being singletons. Sequencing was done on a sample of blood. The source is a woman in her twenties or thirties with Graves' ophthalmopathy.

This clonotype came up a few times. The chain has TRBV4-2 and TRBJ1-1, with D unresolved. Trimming removed 0 bases at V and 1 base at J, with 9 bases between. The CDR3 runs 15 residues. Germline CDR1 reads LGHNA; CDR2 reads YNFKEQ. CDR3 in amino acids: CASSQDRSANTEAFF. In nucleotides, the CDR3 is TGTGCCAGCAGCCAAGATCGGTCAGCGAACACTGAAGCTTTCTTT.

This clonotype was seen repeatedly, ten times or more. This rearrangement joins TRBV29-1 to TRBJ1-1; D gene ambiguous. With 4 bases removed from V and 4 bases from J, the gap between germline ends came to 4 bases. The CDR3 covers 10 residues. Germline loops: CDR1 SQVTM, CDR2 ANQGSEA. DNA for the CDR3: TGCAGCGTTGGGAGCACTGAAGCTTTCTTT. Translating gives CSVGSTEAFF.

J is TRBJ2-2 and V is TRBV7-7; 9 nucleotides match TRBD1. V gave up 3 bases and J gave up 5 bases; unmatched junction bases: 4. The CDR3 runs 15 residues. Germline V lookup: CDR1 SSHAT, CDR2 FNYEAQ (reference sequence). The CDR3 sequence is CASSLGTGWTGELFF. The CDR3 DNA is TGTGCCAGCAGCTTGGGGACAGGGTGGACCGGGGAGCTGTTTTTT. Drawing the rest from reference TRBV7-7 and TRBJ2-2, the complete variable domain is GAGVSQSPRYKVTKRGQDVTLRCDPISSHATLYWYQQALGQGPEFLTYFNYEAQPDKSGLPSDRFSAERPEGSISTLTIQRTEQRDSAMYRCASSLGTGWTGELFFGEGSRLTVL.

This clonotype occurred many times. This sequence joins TRBV30 and TRBJ2-5; TRBD1 is a possible D gene (5 bases). The CDR3 contains 12 residues. Trimming took off 6 bases at V and 2 bases at J, with 10 bases between the two ends. Germline V lookup: CDR1 GTSNPN, CDR2 SVGIG (reference sequence). The CDR3, as DNA: TGTGCCTGTTTGGGGCGACAAGAGACCCAGTACTTC. Protein: CACLGRQETQYF.

The sample holds a few counts of this clonotype. Since a much larger clone is just one base distant, this may be a read error. V is TRBV4-1 and J is TRBJ2-4; tentative D call: TRBD2 (5 bases). The CDR3 extends over 18 amino acids. Germline CDR1 reads MGHRA; CDR2 reads YSYEKL. The CDR3 reads CASSHYLEGGEAKNIKYF. For the CDR3, the DNA is TGCGCCAGCAGCCACTACCTAGAGGGTGGCGAGGCCAAAAACATTAAGTACTTC.

This clonotype was picked up many times. V gene TRBV30 combines with J gene TRBJ2-7; TRBD1 might be the D (5 bases). The CDR3 spans 12 residues. The V end lost 4 bases, the J end lost 5 bases, and 12 bases lay between the germline ends. CDR1 is GTSNPN and CDR2 is SVGIG in the germline V gene (reference sequence). The CDR3, as DNA: TGTGCCTGGAAGGGGTCTTGGGACGAGCAGTACTTC. Amino acids: CAWKGSWDEQYF.

The rearrangement joins TRBV28 to TRBJ1-1, with unresolved D. From germline, CDR1 is MDHEN and CDR2 SYDVKM. The CDR3 runs to 13 residues. With 7 bases removed from V and 1 base from J, the gap between germline ends came to 10 bases. CDR3 sequence reads: CASTLGGNTEAFF. The CDR3 nucleotides read TGTGCCAGCACCCTCGGAGGGAACACTGAAGCTTTCTTT.

This clonotype has a count of ten or more. The V gene is TRBV29-1, the J gene TRBJ1-6; 7 positions match TRBD1. The V and J ends lost 5 bases and 5 bases, in that order; junction bases with no gene match: 3. There are 13 residues in the CDR3. Germline V gives CDR1 SQVTM, CDR2 ANQGSEA. This CDR3 is CSVSQGDNSPLHF. The CDR3 DNA is TGCAGCGTTTCGCAGGGGGATAATTCACCCCTCCACTTT.

This clonotype came up many times. The chain has TRBV28 and TRBJ1-5; the D is unclear. This CDR3 contains 12 residues. The germline gives CDR1 MDHEN, CDR2 SYDVKM. V was shortened by 5 bases and J by 7 bases, with 9 bases between the two germline ends. CDR3 sequence reads: CASSPEEQPQHF. The DNA of the CDR3 is TGTGCCAGCAGTCCGGAGGAGCAGCCCCAGCATTTT.

This clonotype has ten or more counts. The rearrangement uses TRBV30 and TRBJ1-1; D gene uncertain. Germline V gene lookup returns CDR1 GTSNPN and CDR2 SVGIG (reference sequence). Trimming took off 0 bases at V and 6 bases at J, with 5 bases between the two ends. CDR3 length: 11 residues. The CDR3 DNA is TGTGCCTGGAGTGTAGAGTCTGAAGCTTTCTTT. Protein sequence: CAWSVESEAFF.

This clonotype was seen at least ten times. The J gene is TRBJ2-2, the V gene TRBV4-1, with TRBD2 identical over 11 bases. CDR1 is MGHRA, CDR2 YSYEKL, per germline. The V and J ends lost 8 bases and 1 base, in that order; junction bases with no gene match: 0. This CDR3 has 14 residues. CDR3 loop: CASGLAGNTGELFF. CDR3 in DNA: TGCGCCAGCGGACTAGCGGGGAACACCGGGGAGCTGTTTTTT.

Ten or more counts support this clonotype. The rearrangement joins TRBV28 to TRBJ2-5; TRBD2 matches 8 bases. The germline V gene has CDR1 MDHEN and CDR2 SYDVKM. The CDR3 runs to 13 residues. V lost 6 bases, J lost 5 bases, and 5 bases stayed unmatched. The CDR3 nucleotides read TGTGCCAGCAGGCTCGGACTAGCTGAGACCCAGTACTTC. It is translated as CASRLGLAETQYF.

This clonotype has ten or more counts. V is TRBV11-2 and J is TRBJ1-2; 8 bases match TRBD1. The CDR3 sequence is 14 residues long. The junction had 5 bases not matched to a gene; V was cut back by 1 base and J by 7 bases. In germline, CDR1 is SGHAT, CDR2 FQNNGV. CDR3 protein: CASSLVRTGFGYTF. CDR3 nucleotides: TGTGCCAGCAGCTTAGTTCGGACAGGGTTTGGCTACACCTTC. The whole variable domain, remainder taken from reference TRBV11-2 and TRBJ1-2, is EAGVAQSPRYKIIEKRQSVAFWCNPISGHATLYWYQQILGQGPKLLIQFQNNGVVDDSQLPKDRFSAERLKGVDSTLKIQPAKLEDSAVYLCASSLVRTGFGYTFGSGTRLTVV.

In this sample, this clonotype turned up a few times. This may come from a read error, since a much larger clone is one base off. This chain links TRBV5-1 with TRBJ2-2, with a weak D call TRBD2 (6 bases). This CDR3 is 16 amino acids long. Germline V gene sequence: CDR1 SGHRS, CDR2 YFSETQ. The CDR3 region has the DNA TGCGCCAGCAGCTTGTTACCGGGAGAGCGTGTCGGGGAGCTGTGTTTT. As protein: CASSLLPGERVGELCF.

This clonotype was seen ten or more times. The DNA of the CDR3 is TGTGCCAGCAGGCTACCCGGGACACCTTGGAATTCACCCCTCCACTTT. Translated, it gives CASRLPGTPWNSPLHF. The chain combines TRBV12-3 or TRBV12-4 with TRBJ1-6, with D maybe TRBD1 (6 bases). Trimming shortened V by 6 bases and J by 7 bases, and 19 bases separated the two germline ends. The CDR3 loop spans 16 amino acids.

The sample holds many counts of this clonotype. The chain couples TRBV5-1 to TRBJ2-5; 8 bases match TRBD1. V was pared by 6 bases and J by 7 bases, with 5 bases of the junction left unmatched. The CDR3 spans 12 residues. Germline CDR1 reads SGHRS; CDR2 reads YFSETQ. The CDR3 coding sequence is TGCGCCAGCATTGGACAGGGCTGGACCCAGTACTTC. Its translation is CASIGQGWTQYF.

This chain links TRBV4-1 with TRBJ2-5; no clear D gene. Germline CDR1 and CDR2: MGHRA and YSYEKL. Trimming removed 4 bases from V and 4 bases from J, with 13 bases in between. CDR3 length: 14 residues. The CDR3 here is CASSPAVYGETQYF. The CDR3 region has the DNA TGCGCCAGCAGCCCGGCGGTGTACGGAGAGACCCAGTACTTC.

Regarding this clonotype: Here the CDR3 omits its conserved ending phenylalanine or tryptophan, so a read error is the likely source. The CDR3 loop is CSAGQGYEQYL. CDR3 DNA: TGCAGCGCGGGACAGGGCTACGAGCAGTACCTC. The chain recombines TRBV29-1 with TRBJ2-7; 9 bases are a match to TRBD1. The CDR3 is 11 residues long. Germline CDR1 is SQVTM and CDR2 is ANQGSEA. The V gene end was trimmed by 7 bases and the J gene end by 3 bases; junction bases not matched to a gene: 1.

Ten or more counts support this clonotype. V usage is TRBV5-1 and J usage is TRBJ1-6, with 7 bases that match TRBD1. J lost 10 bases, V lost 6 bases, and 10 bases had no gene match. Germline CDR1 is SGHRS and CDR2 is YFSETQ. The CDR3 runs to 14 residues. This CDR3 reads CASTEQGEGSPLHF. Here the CDR3 DNA reads TGCGCCAGCACCGAGCAGGGGGAGGGATCACCCCTCCACTTT. Combining the CDR3 with reference TRBV5-1 and TRBJ1-6 gives the whole variable domain KAGVTQTPRYLIKTRGQQVTLSCSPISGHRSVSWYQQTPGQGLQFLFEYFSETQRNKGNFPGRFSGRQFSNSRSEMNVSTLELGDSALYLCASTEQGEGSPLHFGNGTRLTVT.

On this clonotype itself: This may be a read error: a much more frequent sequence differs by one nucleotide. The rearrangement joins TRBV6-1 to TRBJ1-5; D uncertain. The germline V and J ends were trimmed by 6 bases and 4 bases, with 10 bases remaining between them. CDR1 and CDR2 (germline): MNHNS, SASEGT. CDR3 length: 13 amino acids. CDR3 loop: CASRDGWNQPQHF. As DNA, the CDR3 is TGTGCCAGCAGGGACGGTTGGAATCAGCCCCAGCATTTT.

This clonotype occurred many times. The J gene is TRBJ2-4, the V gene TRBV29-1; no clear D gene. Deletions cut 2 bases from V and 1 base from J, with 12 bases between. This CDR3 is built from 15 residues. Per germline, CDR1 SQVTM and CDR2 ANQGSEA. The CDR3 region is CSVESPQGAKNIQYF. The DNA for the CDR3 is TGCAGCGTTGAATCCCCACAAGGGGCCAAAAACATTCAGTACTTC.

The V gene is TRBV6-5, the J gene TRBJ2-5, with TRBD1 matching 7 bases. With 0 bases clipped from V and 2 bases from J, the junction kept 6 bases outside the gene matches. CDR1 and CDR2 (germline): MNHEY, SVGAGI. The CDR3 totals 16 residues. The CDR3, as DNA: TGTGCCAGCAGTTACTCGGGACAGCCATCTCAAGAGACCCAGTACTTC. Translating it yields CASSYSGQPSQETQYF.